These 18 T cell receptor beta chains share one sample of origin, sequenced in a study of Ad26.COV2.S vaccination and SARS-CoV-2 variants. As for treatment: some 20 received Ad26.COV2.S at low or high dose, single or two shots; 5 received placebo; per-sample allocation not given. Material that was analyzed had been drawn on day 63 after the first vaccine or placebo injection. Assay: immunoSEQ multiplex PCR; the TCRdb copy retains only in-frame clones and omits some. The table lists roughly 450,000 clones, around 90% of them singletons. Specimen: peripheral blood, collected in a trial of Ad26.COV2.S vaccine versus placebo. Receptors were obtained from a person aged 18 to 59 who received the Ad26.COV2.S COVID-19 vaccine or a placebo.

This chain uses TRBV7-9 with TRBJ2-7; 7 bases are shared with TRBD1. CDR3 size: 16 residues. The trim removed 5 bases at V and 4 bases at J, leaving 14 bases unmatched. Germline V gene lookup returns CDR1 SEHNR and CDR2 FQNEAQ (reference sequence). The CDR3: CASSDSKSRGLYEQYF. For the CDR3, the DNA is TGTGCCAGCAGCGACAGCAAATCTAGGGGGCTTTACGAGCAGTACTTC.

The CDR3 DNA reads as TGTGCCTGGAGTGTGGGAGCGGAGAAAGAGACCCAGTACTTC. Amino acids: CAWSVGAEKETQYF. V and J are TRBV30 and TRBJ2-5, with D possibly being TRBD2 (5 bases). Germline assignment: CDR1 GTSNPN and CDR2 SVGIG (reference sequence). V was clipped by 0 bases and J by 3 bases, with 11 bases between them. The CDR3 totals 14 residues.

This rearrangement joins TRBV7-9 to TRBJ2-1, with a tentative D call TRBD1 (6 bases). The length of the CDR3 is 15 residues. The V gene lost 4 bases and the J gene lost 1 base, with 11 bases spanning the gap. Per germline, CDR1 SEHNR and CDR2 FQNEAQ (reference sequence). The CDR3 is CASSSPGQSYNEQFF. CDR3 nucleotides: TGTGCCAGCAGCTCTCCGGGACAATCCTACAATGAGCAGTTCTTC.

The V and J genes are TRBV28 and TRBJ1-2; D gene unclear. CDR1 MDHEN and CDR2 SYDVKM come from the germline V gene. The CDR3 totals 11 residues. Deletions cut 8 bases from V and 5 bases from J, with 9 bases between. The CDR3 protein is CASHQDYGYTF. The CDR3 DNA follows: TGTGCCAGCCATCAAGATTATGGCTACACCTTC.

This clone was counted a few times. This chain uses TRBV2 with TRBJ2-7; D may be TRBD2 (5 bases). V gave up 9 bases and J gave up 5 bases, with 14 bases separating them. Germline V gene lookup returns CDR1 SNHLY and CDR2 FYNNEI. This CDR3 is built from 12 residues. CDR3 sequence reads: CASGRTLDEQYF. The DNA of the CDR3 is TGTGCCAGTGGTAGGACTCTTGACGAGCAGTACTTC.

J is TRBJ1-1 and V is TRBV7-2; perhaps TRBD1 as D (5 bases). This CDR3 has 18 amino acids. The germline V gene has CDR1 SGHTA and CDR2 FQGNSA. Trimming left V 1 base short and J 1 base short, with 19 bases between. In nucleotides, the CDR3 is TGTGCCAGCAGCTTAGGGAGAATAGGTGACAGACAGAACACTGAAGCTTTCTTT. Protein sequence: CASSLGRIGDRQNTEAFF. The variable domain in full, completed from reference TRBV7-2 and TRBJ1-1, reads GAGVSQSPSNKVTEKGKDVELRCDPISGHTALYWYRQSLGQGLEFLIYFQGNSAPDKSGLPSDRFSAERTGGSVSTLTIQRTQQEDSAVYLCASSLGRIGDRQNTEAFFGQGTRLTVV.

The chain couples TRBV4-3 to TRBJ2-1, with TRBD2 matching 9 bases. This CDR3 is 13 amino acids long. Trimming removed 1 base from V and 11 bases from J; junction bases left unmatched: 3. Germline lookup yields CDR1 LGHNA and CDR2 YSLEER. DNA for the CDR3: TGCGCCAGCAGCCAAGTAGCGGGAGTGAAGCAGTTCTTC. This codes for CASSQVAGVKQFF.

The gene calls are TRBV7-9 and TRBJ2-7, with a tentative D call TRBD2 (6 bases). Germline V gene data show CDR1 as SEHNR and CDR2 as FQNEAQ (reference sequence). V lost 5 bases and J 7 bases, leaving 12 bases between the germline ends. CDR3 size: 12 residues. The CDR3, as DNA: TGTGCCAGCAGCCGTGGGGGGAGGGAGCAGTACTTC. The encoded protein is CASSRGGREQYF.

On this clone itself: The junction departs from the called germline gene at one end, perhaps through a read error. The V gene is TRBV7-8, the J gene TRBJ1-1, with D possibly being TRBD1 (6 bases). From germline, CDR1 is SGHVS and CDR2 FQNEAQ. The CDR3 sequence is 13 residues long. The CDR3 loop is CASSLDPFRQEQF. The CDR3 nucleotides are TGTGCCAGCAGCTTAGATCCCTTTCGACAGGAACAATTT.

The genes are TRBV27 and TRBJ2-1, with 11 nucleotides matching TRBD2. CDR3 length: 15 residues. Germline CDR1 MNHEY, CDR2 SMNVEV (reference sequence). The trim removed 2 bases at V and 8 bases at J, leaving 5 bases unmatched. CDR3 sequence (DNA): TGTGCCAGCAGTTTAGCGCTAGCGGGAGGTTATGAGCAGTTCTTC. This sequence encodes CASSLALAGGYEQFF.

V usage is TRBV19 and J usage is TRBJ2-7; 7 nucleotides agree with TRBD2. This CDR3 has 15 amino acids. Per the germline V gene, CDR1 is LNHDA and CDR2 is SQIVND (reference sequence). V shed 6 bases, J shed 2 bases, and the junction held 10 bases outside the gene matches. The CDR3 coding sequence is TGTGCCAGTAGCCCCGTGGCAAGCGGGACCTACGAGCAGTACTTC. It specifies CASSPVASGTYEQYF. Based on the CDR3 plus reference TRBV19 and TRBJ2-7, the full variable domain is DGGITQSPKYLFRKEGQNVTLSCEQNLNHDAMYWYRQDPGQGLRLIYYSQIVNDFQKGDIAEGYSVSREKKESFPLTVTSAQKNPTAFYLCASSPVASGTYEQYFGPGTRLTVT.

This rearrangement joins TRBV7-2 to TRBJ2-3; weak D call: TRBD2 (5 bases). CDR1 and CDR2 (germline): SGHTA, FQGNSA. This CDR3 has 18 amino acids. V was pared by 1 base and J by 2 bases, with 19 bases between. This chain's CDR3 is CASSLDGPGVAHTDTQYF. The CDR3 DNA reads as TGTGCCAGCAGCTTAGACGGTCCCGGGGTGGCACACACAGATACGCAGTATTTT. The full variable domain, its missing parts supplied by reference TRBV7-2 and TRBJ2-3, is GAGVSQSPSNKVTEKGKDVELRCDPISGHTALYWYRQSLGQGLEFLIYFQGNSAPDKSGLPSDRFSAERTGGSVSTLTIQRTQQEDSAVYLCASSLDGPGVAHTDTQYFGPGTRLTVL.

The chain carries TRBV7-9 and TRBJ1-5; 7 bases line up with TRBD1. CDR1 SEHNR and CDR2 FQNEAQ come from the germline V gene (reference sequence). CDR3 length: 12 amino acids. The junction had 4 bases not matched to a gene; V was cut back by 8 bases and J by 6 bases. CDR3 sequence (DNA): TGTGCCAGCGGACAGGAGTTTCAGCCCCAGCATTTT. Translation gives CASGQEFQPQHF. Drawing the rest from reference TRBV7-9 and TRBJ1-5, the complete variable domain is DTGVSQNPRHKITKRGQNVTFRCDPISEHNRLYWYRQTLGQGPEFLTYFQNEAQLEKSRLLSDRFSAERPKGSFSTLEIQRTEQGDSAMYLCASGQEFQPQHFGDGTRLSIL.

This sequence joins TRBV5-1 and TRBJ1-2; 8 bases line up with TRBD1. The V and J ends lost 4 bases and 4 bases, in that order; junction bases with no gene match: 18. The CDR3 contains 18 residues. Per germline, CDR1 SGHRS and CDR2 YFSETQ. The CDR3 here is CASSLVTGAQSPIYGYTF. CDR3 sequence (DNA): TGCGCCAGCAGCCTGGTGACAGGGGCGCAATCACCAATCTATGGCTACACCTTC. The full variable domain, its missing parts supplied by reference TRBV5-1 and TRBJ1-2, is KAGVTQTPRYLIKTRGQQVTLSCSPISGHRSVSWYQQTPGQGLQFLFEYFSETQRNKGNFPGRFSGRQFSNSRSEMNVSTLELGDSALYLCASSLVTGAQSPIYGYTFGSGTRLTVV.

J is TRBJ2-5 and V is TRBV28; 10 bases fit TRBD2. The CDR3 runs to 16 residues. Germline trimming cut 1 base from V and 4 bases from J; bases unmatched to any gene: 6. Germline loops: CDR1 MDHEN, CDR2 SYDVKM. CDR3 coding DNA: TGTGCCAGCAGTTTATTAGGCCTAGCGGGAGTAGAGACCCAGTACTTC. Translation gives CASSLLGLAGVETQYF.

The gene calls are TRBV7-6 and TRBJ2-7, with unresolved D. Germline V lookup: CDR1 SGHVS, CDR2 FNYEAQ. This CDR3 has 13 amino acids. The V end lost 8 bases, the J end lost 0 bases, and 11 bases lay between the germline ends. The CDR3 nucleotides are TGTGCCAGCGCAAGTCAGGACTCCTACGAGCAGTACTTC. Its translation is CASASQDSYEQYF.

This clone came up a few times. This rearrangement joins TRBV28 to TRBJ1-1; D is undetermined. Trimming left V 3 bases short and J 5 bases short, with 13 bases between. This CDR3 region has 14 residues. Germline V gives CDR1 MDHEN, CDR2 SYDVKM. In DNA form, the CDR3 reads TGTGCCAGCAGTTTGAGGGTAAGGGATACTGAAGCTTTCTTT. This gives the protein CASSLRVRDTEAFF.

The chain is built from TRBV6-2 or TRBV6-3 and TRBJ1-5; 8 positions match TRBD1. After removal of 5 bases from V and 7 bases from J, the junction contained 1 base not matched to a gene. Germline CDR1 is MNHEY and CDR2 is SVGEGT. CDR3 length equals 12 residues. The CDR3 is CASSTGGQPQHF. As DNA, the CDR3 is TGTGCCAGCAGTACAGGGGGGCAGCCCCAGCATTTT.